This T cell receptor beta chain was captured in a study of T cells in Graves' hyperthyroidism and ophthalmopathy. General study points: Appearing also in blood were most of the thyroid clonotypes expanded above 0.001. Ophthalmopathy cases were set apart from stable hyperthyroidism by a 13 V-J model.

Many counts were recorded for this clonotype. The antigen remains unidentified. Ophthalmopathy patients had moderate-to-severe active disease, CAS ≥3, NOSPECS ≥4, and disease duration under 3 months. After removal of 4 bases from V and 5 bases from J, the junction contained 17 bases not matched to a gene. From germline, CDR1 is MDHEN and CDR2 SYDVKM. CDR3 size: 18 residues. There were TCR beta CDR3 regions amplified from RNA transcripts. HTBI primers drove first-round RT-PCR of the TCR CDR3. TCRdb reanalysed the multiplex PCR reads using MiXCR and keeps one entry per CDR3 protein. The sample includes 200,000 to 250,000 distinct CDR3 sequences, about a sixth of them seen just once.

This chain joins TRBV28 and TRBJ1-2; 9 nucleotides line up with TRBD1. The TCR originated in a woman in her late teens or twenties with Graves' ophthalmopathy. Sequenced sample: blood. CDR3 sequence: CASSSLHRGRNQYYGYTF. The CDR3 bases are TGTGCCAGCAGTTCCCTCCACAGGGGGCGCAACCAATATTATGGCTACACCTTC.